This record concerns one T cell receptor (beta chain) sequence. This entry belongs to a study of blood T cell repertoires in COVID-19. Study-wide context: The United States, Italy and Spain were the sources of the acute and convalescent COVID-19 samples.

Some clones are missing from TCRdb's copy, which holds only in-frame ones; the method was immunoSEQ multiplex PCR. The repertoire holds under 350,000 clones, about 85% seen once, with about an eighth in the top ten. This CDR3 is built from 16 residues. Germline V gene sequence: CDR1 SGHRS, CDR2 YFSETQ. V was cut by 2 bases and J by 7 bases, with 19 bases left in between. The sequenced sample was peripheral blood. The V and J genes are TRBV5-1 and TRBJ2-1, with D maybe TRBD1 (7 bases). This clonotype originated in a human donor in a cohort sampled during active COVID-19. The CDR3, as DNA: TGCGCCAGCAGCTTCCGAACGACAGGGAGGATGAATGAGCAGTTCTTC. Translation gives CASSFRTTGRMNEQFF.